Shown below are 19 T cell receptor beta chains from a single sample sequenced in a study of blood T cell repertoires in COVID-19. Libraries were prepared by immunoSEQ multiplex PCR; TCRdb keeps only in-frame clonotypes and omits some of them. The data show about 160,000 clones, approximately 91% seen once. The material sequenced was peripheral blood. Receptors were obtained from a man aged 18 to 30 with acute or convalescent COVID-19.

The chain recombines TRBV19 with TRBJ1-1, with a weak D call TRBD1 (5 bases). This CDR3 comprises 16 residues. The germline gives CDR1 LNHDA, CDR2 SQIVND (reference sequence). Trimming left V 3 bases short and J 3 bases short, with 17 bases between. CDR3 coding DNA: TGTGCCAGTAGTATTAGGAAGGGGTTGGCAGACACTGAAGCTTTCTTT. This encodes CASSIRKGLADTEAFF.

This clone was detected once. This sequence joins TRBV19 and TRBJ1-3, with D possibly being TRBD1 (6 bases). V lost 5 bases and J lost 0, with 11 bases in between. This CDR3 is built from 15 residues. The germline V gene encodes CDR1 LNHDA and CDR2 SQIVND (reference sequence). DNA of the CDR3: TGTGCCAGTAGTGCCGGACAGTCCTCTGGAAACACCATATATTTT. It is translated as CASSAGQSSGNTIYF.

The gene calls are TRBV6-6 and TRBJ1-2, with TRBD1 identical over 8 bases. The length of the CDR3 is 14 residues. The germline V gene has CDR1 MNHNY and CDR2 SVGAGI (reference sequence). With V trimmed by 5 bases and J by 7 bases, 9 bases remained unmatched. CDR3 residues: CASSPRQGLGGYTF. CDR3 bases: TGTGCCAGCAGTCCCCGACAGGGGTTGGGTGGCTACACCTTC.

The gene calls are TRBV25-1 and TRBJ2-3, with 14 bases fitting TRBD2. J was trimmed by 8 bases and V by 5 bases; bases with no gene match: 9. Germline V gene data show CDR1 as MGHDK and CDR2 as SYGVNS. The CDR3 runs 16 residues. The CDR3 region has the DNA TGTGCCAGCAGTTCGCCGGGACTAGCGGGAGAGGGTACGCAGTATTTT. Protein product: CASSSPGLAGEGTQYF.

This chain joins TRBV7-9 and TRBJ1-2, with D unclear. V was pared by 6 bases and J by 7 bases, with 15 bases between. The CDR3 has 13 residues. Germline lookup yields CDR1 SEHNR and CDR2 FQNEAQ (reference sequence). The CDR3 DNA reads as TGTGCCAGCAGTAACCCGCCGGAGGTTGGCTACACCTTC. As protein: CASSNPPEVGYTF.

This clone occurred a few times. V and J are TRBV18 and TRBJ1-5, with TRBD1 matching over 9 bases. The CDR3 contains 16 residues. Germline CDR1 KGHSH, CDR2 LQKENI. V was pared by 3 bases and J by 1 base, with 4 bases of the junction left unmatched. CDR3 nucleotide sequence: TGTGCCAGCTCACCGAAGGGGACAGGGAGCAATCAGCCCCAGCATTTT. Translated, it gives CASSPKGTGSNQPQHF.

The CDR3 DNA is TGCGCCAGCAGCCACGGGACAGGGGCAACCTACGAGCAGTACTTC. As protein: CASSHGTGATYEQYF. The chain carries TRBV5-1 and TRBJ2-7; 10 bases match TRBD1. This CDR3 is built from 15 residues. After removal of 4 bases from V and 2 bases from J, the junction contained 6 bases not matched to a gene. The V gene's germline CDR1 is SGHRS and CDR2 YFSETQ.

This clone has a handful of counts. CDR3 in DNA: TGTGCCAGCAGTCCTCAGGAGGGCGTAATAATCGGCTACACCTTC. Its protein is CASSPQEGVIIGYTF. The genes are TRBV27 and TRBJ1-2; D unresolved. This CDR3 is 15 amino acids long. CDR1 is MNHEY and CDR2 is SMNVEV in the germline V gene (reference sequence). The V end lost 5 bases, the J end lost 8 bases, and 21 bases lay between the germline ends.

The chain uses TRBV19 and TRBJ2-3; TRBD1 matches at 9 bases. V lost 6 bases to trimming and J lost 1 base; unmatched junction nucleotides: 8. The V gene's germline CDR1 is LNHDA and CDR2 SQIVND (reference sequence). The CDR3 covers 16 residues. The CDR3 spells CASSHRGPRGTDTQYF. CDR3 sequence (DNA): TGTGCCAGTAGCCACAGGGGGCCTAGGGGCACAGATACGCAGTATTTT.

J is TRBJ1-6 and V is TRBV27; possibly TRBD1 for D (6 bases). The CDR3 is made up of 14 amino acids. The germline CDR1 and CDR2 sequences are MNHEY and SMNVEV (reference sequence). V lost 7 bases and J 7 bases, leaving 14 bases between the germline ends. The CDR3 loop reads CASTGTPVNSPLHF. Here the CDR3 DNA reads TGTGCCAGCACCGGGACACCGGTCAATTCACCCCTCCACTTT.

The chain joins TRBV19 to TRBJ1-1, with D possibly TRBD1 on 6 matching bases. This CDR3 has 17 residues. Deletions cut 0 bases from V and 8 bases from J, with 22 bases between. CDR1 and CDR2 (germline): LNHDA, SQIVND (reference sequence). CDR3 nucleotide sequence: TGTGCCAGTAGTATAGAGGGGGCCTCTCTGACGCGCCAAGAAGCTTTCTTT. Amino acid sequence: CASSIEGASLTRQEAFF.

The chain carries TRBV6-5 and TRBJ1-2; possibly TRBD1 for D (5 bases). Germline CDR1 MNHEY, CDR2 SVGAGI. The CDR3 loop spans 14 amino acids. With 6 bases removed from V and 3 bases from J, the gap between germline ends came to 14 bases. Here the CDR3 reads CASRPSGGDYGYTF. CDR3 coding DNA: TGTGCCAGCAGACCCTCCGGGGGAGACTATGGCTACACCTTC.

CDR3 DNA: TGTGCCAGCAGTTTATGGGAGAATGGGGCCCAGTACTTC. It yields the protein CASSLWENGAQYF. The chain uses TRBV27 and TRBJ2-5, with D possibly matching TRBD2 (5 bases). The CDR3 is 13 residues long. The germline gives CDR1 MNHEY, CDR2 SMNVEV (reference sequence). The V end was cut by 1 base, the J end by 9 bases, with 12 bases between.

V gene TRBV7-9 combines with J gene TRBJ2-1; TRBD2 matches 9 bases. Per the germline V gene, CDR1 is SEHNR and CDR2 is FQNEAQ (reference sequence). CDR3 length: 18 residues. Trimming took 1 base from V and 0 from J; bases not matched to a gene: 7. The CDR3 is CASSLGLAGSGSYNEQFF. In nucleotides, the CDR3 is TGTGCCAGCAGCTTAGGGCTAGCGGGATCCGGCTCCTACAATGAGCAGTTCTTC.

The rearrangement links TRBV27 to TRBJ2-7; 9 nucleotides agree with TRBD2. V was clipped by 3 bases and J by 4 bases; unmatched bases: 7. The CDR3 totals 15 residues. Germline V gene data show CDR1 as MNHEY and CDR2 as SMNVEV (reference sequence). The CDR3 protein is CASSFLPSGVYEQYF. CDR3 bases: TGTGCCAGCAGTTTTTTGCCTAGCGGGGTGTACGAGCAGTACTTC.

The V gene is TRBV27, the J gene TRBJ1-4; no firm D call. The V and J ends lost 2 bases and 5 bases respectively, with 9 bases between them. The CDR3 covers 14 residues. Germline values: CDR1 MNHEY, CDR2 SMNVEV (reference sequence). The CDR3 DNA sequence: TGTGCCAGCAGTTTAACGGGGATAAATGAAAAACTGTTTTTT. Translating gives CASSLTGINEKLFF.

The rearrangement links TRBV28 to TRBJ2-1; the D gene is possibly TRBD2 (6 bases). With 5 bases removed from V and 0 bases from J, the gap between germline ends came to 14 bases. The length of the CDR3 is 16 residues. The germline V gene has CDR1 MDHEN and CDR2 SYDVKM. CDR3 coding DNA: TGTGCCAGCAGTCCCAGTTGGAGGGACTCCTACAATGAGCAGTTCTTC. Its translation: CASSPSWRDSYNEQFF.

The chain couples TRBV15 to TRBJ2-3, with D possibly TRBD2 on 6 matching bases. Germline V CDR1 and CDR2: LNHNV, YYDKDF (reference sequence). The ends were cut back, 0 bases at V and 3 bases at J, with 13 bases in the middle. This CDR3 is 16 amino acids long. CDR3 sequence: CATSRDQTEGTDTQYF. CDR3 bases: TGTGCCACCAGCAGAGATCAGACGGAGGGGACAGATACGCAGTATTTT.

The rearrangement joins TRBV24-1 to TRBJ1-2; 7 nucleotides line up with TRBD1. V shed 4 bases, J shed 4 bases, and the junction held 5 bases outside the gene matches. This CDR3 is built from 14 residues. Germline V lookup: CDR1 KGHDR, CDR2 SFDVKD. CDR3: CATSDSGQLYGYTF. In DNA form, the CDR3 reads TGTGCCACCAGTGACTCGGGACAGCTCTATGGCTACACCTTC.